This T cell receptor (beta chain) was obtained from a study of identical twins. Study-level points and caveats: Abundant beta clonotypes from cord blood bore fewer insertions; memory repertoires lacked this pattern. Cross-sectional statistical analysis, not tracking of the same donors, underpinned the conclusions.

One entry per CDR3 protein, called by TCRdb with MiXCR from the 5' RACE reads. The sample lists roughly 720,000 distinct CDR3 sequences, about 18% seen once, with 13% in the top ten. Losses at the gene ends were 0 bases for V and 0 bases for J; bases not matched to a gene: 3. This CDR3 contains 15 residues. The germline V gene has CDR1 SGDLS and CDR2 YYNGEE. About this clonotype: Its target is unknown.

These records were also assigned to another study, of T cells expressing NK-cell markers. According to that study: Sequenced donors, eight in total, included seven who were HCMV-seropositive and one who was seronegative. The CD3+CD56-NKG2C+ fraction was also led by these clonotypes in a handful of donors.

The gene calls are TRBV9 and TRBJ2-7, with 7 bases identical to TRBD1. The TCR originated in a woman between 18 and 29 years old in good health. Sequencing used PBMCs. The chain's CDR3 is CASSVEGTASYEQYF. CDR3 DNA sequence: TGTGCCAGCAGCGTAGAGGGGACAGCCTCCTACGAGCAGTACTTC.